This entry lists 10 T cell receptor beta chains sequenced from one sample in a study of cytomegalovirus exposure and HLA in healthy donors. Libraries were prepared by immunoSEQ multiplex PCR; TCRdb keeps only in-frame clonotypes and omits some of them. This table holds about 220,000 clones, 75% to 95% found once. Input material: PBMCs. These receptors were taken from a woman aged 18-29 years in good health and CMV-seronegative.

This sequence joins TRBV28 and TRBJ1-4; 12 positions agree with TRBD1. Germline-derived CDR1 and CDR2 are MDHEN and SYDVKM. This CDR3 contains 15 residues. V was clipped by 1 base and J by 11 bases; unmatched bases: 5. The CDR3: CASSLLGTGGIKLFF. CDR3 DNA: TGTGCCAGCAGTTTATTGGGGACAGGGGGCATTAAACTGTTTTTT.

This clone came up once. The gene calls are TRBV29-1 and TRBJ2-5; 13 positions agree with TRBD2. V trimming: 6 bases; J trimming: 5 bases; junction bases outside the gene matches: 6. There are 14 residues in the CDR3. Germline V CDR1 and CDR2: SQVTM, ANQGSEA. CDR3 nucleotides: TGCAGCGTCGCACTAGCGGGAGGGCCTGAGACCCAGTACTTC. As protein: CSVALAGGPETQYF.

This clone was recorded once. The chain uses TRBV5-6 and TRBJ2-7, with D maybe TRBD1 (6 bases). CDR1 is SGHDT, CDR2 YYEEEE, per germline. The CDR3 is 14 residues long. V was trimmed by 3 bases and J by 4 bases, leaving 14 bases between them. The CDR3 region is CASSSLTTGYEQYF. The CDR3 coding sequence is TGTGCCAGCAGCTCCCTCACGACAGGATACGAGCAGTACTTC.

The chain uses TRBV6-1 and TRBJ2-1; TRBD2 aligns across 11 bases. CDR1 and CDR2 from the germline V gene are MNHNS and SASEGT. With V trimmed by 7 bases and J by 2 bases, 4 bases remained unmatched. This CDR3 has 15 amino acids. CDR3 nucleotide sequence: TGTGCCAGCAAACTAGCGGGAGACACCTACAATGAGCAGTTCTTC. Translated, it gives CASKLAGDTYNEQFF.

The V and J genes are TRBV11-2 and TRBJ1-6; the D gene is possibly TRBD1 (5 bases). Trimming left V 6 bases short and J 1 base short, with 13 bases between. The CDR3 is made up of 16 amino acids. The germline V gene encodes CDR1 SGHAT and CDR2 FQNNGV. The CDR3 nucleotides are TGTGCCAGCAGAGGACCGGCAGGGTCCTATAATTCACCCCTCCACTTT. Translation: CASRGPAGSYNSPLHF.

The chain couples TRBV29-1 to TRBJ1-1, with 8 bases lining up with TRBD1. Germline V CDR1 and CDR2: SQVTM, ANQGSEA. V was pared by 7 bases and J by 4 bases, with 5 bases of the junction left unmatched. The CDR3 covers 12 residues. The CDR3 is CSALGTGTEAFF. For the CDR3, the DNA is TGCAGCGCCCTGGGGACAGGCACTGAAGCTTTCTTT.

This chain joins TRBV6-1 and TRBJ2-2; 10 bases are a match to TRBD2. V gave up 2 bases and J gave up 4 bases; unmatched junction bases: 10. Germline CDR1 reads MNHNS; CDR2 reads SASEGT. CDR3 length equals 18 residues. The CDR3: CASSEWLAGVSGTGELFF. The CDR3 coding sequence is TGTGCCAGCAGTGAATGGCTAGCGGGAGTTTCGGGCACCGGGGAGCTGTTTTTT.

In this sample, this clone turned up once. The chain recombines TRBV19 with TRBJ1-2; D may be TRBD1 (5 bases). CDR3 length equals 14 residues. With 7 bases removed from V and 4 bases from J, the gap between germline ends came to 16 bases. The germline gives CDR1 LNHDA, CDR2 SQIVND (reference sequence). The CDR3 coding sequence is TGTGCCAGTAATCCAGGGCCCCGACGCTATGGCTACACCTTC. Translating it yields CASNPGPRRYGYTF.

This chain connects TRBV28 to TRBJ2-7, with 7 bases aligning to TRBD2. The germline V gene has CDR1 MDHEN and CDR2 SYDVKM. V shed 8 bases, J shed 3 bases, and the junction held 10 bases outside the gene matches. This CDR3 contains 14 residues. CDR3 DNA sequence: TGTGCCAGCGGTCAGGCTAGCGGACTCTACGAGCAGTACTTC. Its protein is CASGQASGLYEQYF.

V and J are TRBV9 and TRBJ1-1, with D uncertain. The V gene's germline CDR1 is SGDLS and CDR2 YYNGEE. The ends were cut back, 4 bases at V and 2 bases at J, with 18 bases in the middle. The CDR3 sequence is 16 residues long. The CDR3 coding sequence is TGTGCCAGCAGCCCACCGTCTGGGCTATCTAACACTGAAGCTTTCTTT. It yields the protein CASSPPSGLSNTEAFF.